This TCR beta chain was captured by sequencing in a study of CD4 T cells in relation to SARS-CoV-2 and coronaviruses. Study findings and constraints: In around three fifths of donors, memory CD4+ clonotypes crossrecognized SARS-CoV-2 and at least one common cold coronavirus spike.

Sequencing used immunoSEQ multiplex PCR; TCRdb keeps in-frame clones, though not all of them. This sample has 20,000 to 30,000 clones, with less than 85% found just once. A word on this clone: The antigen remains undetermined.

The CDR3 is 13 amino acids. J lost 7 bases, V lost 5 bases, and 6 bases had no gene match. Germline lookup yields CDR1 SNHLY and CDR2 FYNNEI. The unexposed donors gave CD4+ T cells in about 2010-2019, prior to COVID-19. After about 11 days of culture, CD4+ T cells were isolated. The gene calls are TRBV2 and TRBJ1-2; 8 bases map to TRBD1. Sample: CD4+ T cells from PBMCs, cultured in vitro. This TCR came from a human donor in good health. The CDR3 region is CASSLGQGSGYTF. Written as DNA, the CDR3 is TGTGCCAGCAGTCTTGGACAGGGCAGTGGCTACACCTTC.